The present T cell receptor (beta chain) was sequenced within a study of shared clonotypes between healthy human individuals. At the level of the study: Three plates each covered CD4 naive and memory; CD8 naive two, CD8 memory one.

Researchers divided each subset's genomic DNA evenly across several immunoSEQ plates. Measured with immunoSEQ multiplex PCR; TCRdb has only the in-frame clones, and not every one. The sample carries roughly 2.2 million clones, approximately 95% recorded once. Study conclusions and caveats: The study's rarefaction showed incomplete sorted-subset sequencing despite large depth. Shared across several donors were around 4.7% of the naive CD4 clonotypes.

The V end was cut by 5 bases, the J end by 7 bases, with 8 bases between. CDR1 SEHNR and CDR2 FQNEAQ come from the germline V gene (reference sequence). The CDR3 length is 12 residues. With respect to this clone: Its antigen is unidentified. This CDR3 is also generated by other DNA sequences in the sample.

This clonotype originated in a man between 18 and 29 years old in good health. Some clones in this sample may be carry-over from other donors' samples. What was sequenced was naive CD4+ T cells from PBMCs. Subset noted: CD45RA+ positively selected. V gene TRBV7-9 combines with J gene TRBJ2-2; D gene ambiguous. The CDR3 DNA follows: TGTGCCAGCAGCCATCTGTTCGGGGAGCTGTTTTTT. The encoded protein is CASSHLFGELFF.